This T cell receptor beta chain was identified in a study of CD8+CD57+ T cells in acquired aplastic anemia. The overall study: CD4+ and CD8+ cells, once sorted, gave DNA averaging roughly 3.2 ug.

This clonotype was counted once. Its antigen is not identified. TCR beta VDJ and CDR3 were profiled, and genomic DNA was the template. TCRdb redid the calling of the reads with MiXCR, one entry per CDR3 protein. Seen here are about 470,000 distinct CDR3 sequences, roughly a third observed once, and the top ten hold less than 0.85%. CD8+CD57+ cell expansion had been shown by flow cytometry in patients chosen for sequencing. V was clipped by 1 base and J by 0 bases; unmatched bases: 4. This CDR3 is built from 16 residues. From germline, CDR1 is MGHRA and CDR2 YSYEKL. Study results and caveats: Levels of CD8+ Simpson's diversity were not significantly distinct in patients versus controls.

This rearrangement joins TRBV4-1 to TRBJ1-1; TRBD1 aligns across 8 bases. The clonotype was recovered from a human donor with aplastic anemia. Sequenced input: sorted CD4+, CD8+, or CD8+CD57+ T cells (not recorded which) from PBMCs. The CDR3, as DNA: TGCGCCAGCAGCCAAGTACAGGGGGGTATGAACACTGAAGCTTTCTTT. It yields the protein CASSQVQGGMNTEAFF.